The clone carrying this T cell receptor (beta chain) was found a few times. The antigen remains unidentified. Isolated RNA was reverse transcribed in full, so expressed TCRB transcripts were sequenced. About 3.6 million reads were obtained on average from naive, central memory and regulatory T cell samples. Sequencing used immunoSEQ multiplex PCR; TCRdb keeps in-frame clones, though not all of them. The sample has 600,000 to 650,000 clones, about 14% seen once. The data were obtained in a study of beta chain features in type 1 diabetes. Study results and caveats: The question left open here concerned HLA type influencing TCRB rearrangement. Highly expressing activated T cells could be over-counted with a cDNA template. Patients' naive, central memory and Treg TCRB repertoires seemed closer to one another than those of healthy donors.

Germline V CDR1 and CDR2: SGHRS, YFSETQ. CDR3 length equals 15 residues. J was trimmed by 6 bases and V by 0 bases; bases with no gene match: 7. The source material was naive CD4+ T cells from blood. The TCR originated in a man aged 18 to 29 in good health. The gene calls are TRBV5-1 and TRBJ1-1, with 8 bases aligning to TRBD1. This CDR3 is CASSLGGQGGPEAFF. The CDR3 DNA follows: TGCGCCAGCAGCTTGGGCGGACAGGGAGGTCCTGAAGCTTTCTTT.